The clone carrying this T cell receptor (beta chain) was counted once. Authors' analysis steps: By means of reference gene primer amplification, nucleated cell counts were estimated. Assay used: immunoSEQ multiplex PCR; TCRdb lists only in-frame clones, some missing. The V and J calls and clone size are taken from that table; D and trimming were inferred from the DNA. The data show tens of thousands of clones, with about 90% seen just once and approximately 25% held by the top ten. This sample is drawn from a study of blood T cell repertoires in COVID-19. On the study more broadly: Researchers got acute and convalescent COVID-19 samples from the United States, Italy and Spain.

CDR1 is SGDLS and CDR2 is YYNGEE in the germline V gene. The V gene lost 4 bases and the J gene lost 4 bases, with 14 bases spanning the gap. This CDR3 is 14 amino acids long. Material for sequencing was peripheral blood. The origin of this receptor is a human donor with active COVID-19. The donor label of this sample is uncertain. J is TRBJ1-2 and V is TRBV9, with D perhaps TRBD1 (6 bases). CDR3 sequence (DNA): TGTGCCAGCAGCTCGGACAGACTCCTCTATGGCTACACCTTC. Translating gives CASSSDRLLYGYTF.